This T cell receptor (beta chain) was retrieved from a study of T cell changes during pregnancy in multiple sclerosis. Sequencing used immunoSEQ multiplex PCR; TCRdb keeps in-frame clones, though not all of them. The sample lists roughly 13,000 clones, about 92% seen once, with 2.5% to 3% in the top ten. This clone has just a few counts. This CDR3 has 17 residues. The J segment lost 5 bases and the V segment lost 1 base, leaving 13 bases of the junction unmatched. Germline-derived CDR1 and CDR2 are SGHKS and YYEKEE (reference sequence). The source of this sequence is a female donor in good health, enrolled as a control in a pregnancy study. The sample was peripheral blood, taken in the second trimester of pregnancy. The chain carries TRBV5-5 and TRBJ2-7; 9 bases are shared with TRBD2. CDR3 amino acids: CASSLSWGGRAANEQYF. For the CDR3, the DNA is TGTGCCAGCAGCTTGAGCTGGGGCGGGAGGGCCGCGAACGAGCAGTACTTC.